This is a list of T cell receptor beta chains from one sample in a study of tumor and adjacent non-tumor tissue in lung cancer. A single record per CDR3 protein comes from TCRdb applying MiXCR to the multiplex PCR reads. The repertoire holds about 110,000 distinct CDR3 sequences, with roughly three fifths as singletons. The sequenced material came from distant non-tumor lung tissue. The receptors stem from a man aged 60-69 years with non-small cell lung cancer. The CDR3 runs from the conserved cysteine through the conserved F or W. D genes are given only for firm matches. The listing skips clone size in some rows; elsewhere it reads once, few, many or a size class.

V	size	D	J	DNA	CDR3
TRBV5-1	.	.	TRBJ2-7	TGCGCCAGGAGCTTAAATCGGCCAGCCTACGAGCAGTACTTC	CARSLNRPAYEQYF
TRBV6-1	.	TRBD1	TRBJ1-1	TGTGTCAGTATGGGACAGATGAACACTGAAGCTTTCTTT	CVSMGQMNTEAFF
TRBV12-3/TRBV12-4	.	TRBD1	TRBJ1-1	TGTGCCAGCAGTCCAGTAGGACAGGTCACTCATGAAGCTTTCTTT	CASSPVGQVTHEAFF
TRBV28	few	.	TRBJ1-5	TGTGCCAGCAGTTACCGTCCCCCTTCCAGACAGAACAATCAGCCCCAGCATTTT	CASSYRPPSRQNNQPQHF
TRBV6-2/TRBV6-3	many	.	TRBJ1-2	TGTGCCAGCAGCCGCAGGGACGTGAGGGGCTACACCTTC	CASSRRDVRGYTF
TRBV20-1	once	TRBD2	TRBJ2-7	TGCAGTGTTAGAGGTCTAGCGGGAGACATCTACGAGCAGTACTTC	CSVRGLAGDIYEQYF
TRBV7-3	.	.	TRBJ2-3	TGTGCCAGCAGCTCCCGGATTTCAGATACGCAGTATTTT	CASSSRISDTQYF
TRBV7-9	many	.	TRBJ2-1	TGTGCCAGCAGCCCCTGGGGCGACCAGGGGTTCTTC	CASSPWGDQGFF
TRBV7-9	.	TRBD2	TRBJ2-1	TGTGCCAGCAGAAGACTAGCGGGAGCTGCCGGGGATAATGAGCAGTTCTTC	CASRRLAGAAGDNEQFF
TRBV5-4	.	.	TRBJ1-6	TGTGCCAGAAGCTTGGGCAGGAGCAATTCACCTCTCCACTTT	CARSLGRSNSPLHF
TRBV11-2	.	.	TRBJ2-1	TGCACCAGCAGCTTAGTGGGGGAACTGCCTTACCGAGTGGAGCAGTTCTTC	CTSSLVGELPYRVEQFF
TRBV7-9	.	.	TRBJ2-3	TGTGCCAGCAGCTTAGGAGGACTCTTAGGCACAGATACGCAGTATTTT	CASSLGGLLGTDTQYF
TRBV6-6	.	TRBD1	TRBJ2-7	TGTGCCAGCAGTTACCAAAACAGGGGCTACGAGCAGTACTTC	CASSYQNRGYEQYF
TRBV24-1	many	.	TRBJ2-7	TGTGCCCCGTTCTCGTACGAGCAGTACTTC	CAPFSYEQYF
TRBV7-3	few	.	TRBJ1-2	TGTGCCAGCAGCTTACAAGGGGGGCGAGGTGGCTACACCTTC	CASSLQGGRGGYTF
TRBV11-2	few	TRBD2	TRBJ2-5	TGTGCCAGCAGCCAAACTCCTGGCGGGGGGAAAGAGACCCAGTACTTC	CASSQTPGGGKETQYF
TRBV11-1	.	TRBD2	TRBJ2-2	TGTGCCAACAGCCCGACTAGCGCTACCCGGGAGCTGTTTTTT	CANSPTSATRELFF
TRBV2	.	TRBD1	TRBJ2-2	TGTGTCAGCAAGGACAGGGGCAGCACCGGGGAGCTGTTTTTT	CVSKDRGSTGELFF
TRBV7-9	.	TRBD2	TRBJ2-2	TGTGCCAGCAGCCTGGGACTAGCGGTGAGCACCGGGGAGATGTTTTTT	CASSLGLAVSTGEMFF
TRBV4-2	many	.	TRBJ2-2	TGTGCCAGCAGCCAAGAACCGGGGCGGAACACCGGGGAGCTGTTTTTT	CASSQEPGRNTGELFF
TRBV7-2	.	TRBD2	TRBJ2-1	TGTGCCAGCAGCACCGGGACTAGCGGGAGGGCCTTGCAGTTCTTC	CASSTGTSGRALQFF
TRBV29-1	many	.	TRBJ2-1	TGCAGCGCCCCGGATCGGTCCGGGGGCAATGAGCAGTTCTTC	CSAPDRSGGNEQFF